The 20 T cell receptor beta chains below come from one sample, sequenced in a study of regulatory T cells in long-lasting Graves disease. Arm-PCR of CDR3 regions and iRepertoire HTBI primers were the basis on which TCR beta libraries were built. MiXCR was run by TCRdb on the multiplex PCR reads, yielding one entry per CDR3 protein. Of about 660,000 distinct CDR3 sequences detected, around 30% appear once; the ten largest clones hold around 42%. Time point noted: persistent/refractory GD, antithyroid drugs over 5 years with positive TRAb. RNA from PBMCs was the source of the TCR library. The source was peripheral blood mononuclear cells (PBMCs), collected when the disease was refractory, from a patient treated with antithyroid drugs. These receptors were taken from a female donor with Graves disease.

As for this clonotype: A read error may be the cause here, since a much bigger clone is one base away. The CDR3: CASSPRGFVHEQYF. For the CDR3, the DNA is TGTGCCAGCAGCCCGCGGGGGTTTGTCCACGAGCAGTACTTC. This chain links TRBV7-6 with TRBJ2-7; 7 bases are shared with TRBD2. The CDR3 covers 14 residues. The germline gives CDR1 SGHVS, CDR2 FNYEAQ. With 5 bases clipped from V and 5 bases from J, the junction kept 9 bases outside the gene matches.

CDR3 sequence reads: CATQPLGGGRGTEAFF. The CDR3 coding sequence is TGTGCCACCCAGCCGTTGGGGGGCGGGAGGGGGACTGAAGCTTTCTTT. V usage is TRBV12-3 or TRBV12-4 and J usage is TRBJ1-1; a possible D gene is TRBD1 (6 bases). Trimming took off 10 bases at V and 5 bases at J, with 26 bases between the two ends. The CDR3 has 16 amino acids.

This clonotype was picked up one time. The chain combines TRBV5-1 with TRBJ2-6; 7 nucleotides agree with TRBD2. In germline, CDR1 is SGHRS, CDR2 YFSETQ. Trimming removed 10 bases from V and 0 bases from J; junction bases left unmatched: 10. This CDR3 is 16 amino acids long. The CDR3 DNA is TGCGCCGCCGCAAGGGACTACCGCTCTGGGGCCAACGTCCTGACTTTC. It codes for CAAARDYRSGANVLTF.

This clonotype has only a few counts. The V and J genes are TRBV12-3 or TRBV12-4 and TRBJ1-3; D might be TRBD1 (6 bases). The CDR3 consists of 16 residues. Trimming removed 3 bases from V and 0 bases from J, with 12 bases in between. Here the CDR3 reads CASSFGGRSSGNTIYF. The CDR3 region has the DNA TGTGCCAGCAGTTTCGGGGGCAGGAGCTCTGGAAACACCATATATTTT.

A single count supports this clonotype. J is TRBJ1-5 and V is TRBV19; the D gene is possibly TRBD1 (5 bases). V gave up 6 bases and J gave up 5 bases, with 14 bases separating them. CDR1 is LNHDA, CDR2 SQIVND, per germline (reference sequence). This CDR3 has 14 residues. This chain's CDR3 is CASRLRRGDQPQHF. In nucleotides, the CDR3 is TGTGCCAGTAGGCTCCGGCGGGGGGATCAGCCCCAGCATTTT.

V and J are TRBV5-5 and TRBJ1-1, with no clear D. The CDR3 loop spans 13 amino acids. Looked up from germline, CDR1 is SGHKS and CDR2 is YYEKEE (reference sequence). Trimming removed 0 bases at V and 4 bases at J, with 7 bases between. CDR3 sequence reads: CASSLALITEAFF. The CDR3 nucleotides are TGTGCCAGCAGCTTGGCCTTGATCACTGAAGCTTTCTTT. Combining the CDR3 with reference TRBV5-5 and TRBJ1-1 gives the whole variable domain DAGVTQSPTHLIKTRGQQVTLRCSPISGHKSVSWYQQVLGQGPQFIFQYYEKEERGRGNFPDRFSARQFPNYSSELNVNALLLGDSALYLCASSLALITEAFFGQGTRLTVV.

The J gene is TRBJ1-4, the V gene TRBV6-1; 7 positions agree with TRBD1. Germline CDR1 is MNHNS and CDR2 is SASEGT. Losses at the gene ends were 6 bases for V and 7 bases for J; bases not matched to a gene: 8. This CDR3 region has 14 residues. The CDR3 reads CASSPGRGREKLFF. As DNA, the CDR3 is TGTGCCAGCAGCCCGGGGAGGGGGCGTGAAAAACTGTTTTTT.

The chain has TRBV5-1 and TRBJ2-1; the D is unclear. V was pared by 1 base and J by 5 bases, with 28 bases between. The CDR3 is 20 amino acids. Germline CDR1 is SGHRS and CDR2 is YFSETQ. CDR3 sequence reads: CASSLSHSASDLRADNEQFF. In DNA, the CDR3 is TGCGCCAGCAGCTTGTCTCACAGCGCCTCGGACCTCCGGGCCGACAATGAGCAGTTCTTC.

The rearrangement links TRBV3-1 to TRBJ1-1; 7 bases match TRBD1. The CDR3 contains 14 residues. V trimming: 0 bases; J trimming: 6 bases; junction bases outside the gene matches: 4. Per the germline V gene, CDR1 is LGHDT and CDR2 is YNNKEL (reference sequence). The CDR3 bases are TGTGCCAGCAGCCAAGATTACAGGGGCTCTGAAGCTTTCTTT. This encodes CASSQDYRGSEAFF.

This clonotype came up a few times. V and J are TRBV24-1 and TRBJ1-5; no reliable D call. Germline V gene sequence: CDR1 KGHDR, CDR2 SFDVKD. The CDR3 consists of 15 residues. V lost 2 bases and J 0 bases, leaving 7 bases between the germline ends. Here the CDR3 DNA reads TGTGCCACCAGTGATTCGAGGGTTAGCAATCAGCCCCAGCATTTT. Its protein product is CATSDSRVSNQPQHF.

On this clonotype itself: With a much larger clone just one base away, this may be a read error. This chain connects TRBV2 to TRBJ1-6; 9 nucleotides line up with TRBD1. The V segment lost 5 bases and the J segment 9 bases; nucleotides outside the gene matches: 14. Germline CDR1 and CDR2: SNHLY and FYNNEI. The CDR3 extends over 17 amino acids. The CDR3 coding sequence is TGTGCCAGCAGTCGGACCGGGACAGGGCCTCAGGGTTCACCCCTCCACTTT. Amino acids: CASSRTGTGPQGSPLHF.

This clonotype was observed a handful of times. V usage is TRBV6-1 and J usage is TRBJ1-1; tentatively, D is TRBD1 (5 bases). The CDR3 is made up of 17 amino acids. The germline V gene encodes CDR1 MNHNS and CDR2 SASEGT. V was trimmed by 8 bases and J by 2 bases, leaving 24 bases between them. The CDR3 loop reads CASGLSGTAGKNTEAFF. The CDR3 nucleotides are TGTGCCAGCGGGCTTTCCGGGACCGCCGGCAAAAACACTGAAGCTTTCTTT.

V usage is TRBV20-1 and J usage is TRBJ1-5; tentative D call: TRBD1 (5 bases). The germline V and J ends were trimmed by 3 bases and 5 bases, with 17 bases remaining between them. The CDR3 is made up of 15 amino acids. In germline, CDR1 is DFQATT, CDR2 SNEGSKA (reference sequence). The CDR3 loop reads CSASLSGGTDQPQHF. CDR3 nucleotide sequence: TGCAGTGCTAGTCTCTCCGGAGGGACCGATCAGCCCCAGCATTTT.

V and J are TRBV24-1 and TRBJ2-3; no reliable D call. The CDR3 is made up of 14 amino acids. Between the trimmed V and J ends, which lost 5 bases and 0 bases, there was a span of 8 bases. Per germline, CDR1 KGHDR and CDR2 SFDVKD. The CDR3 DNA is TGTGCCACCAGTGGAGTGGGAAGCACAGATACGCAGTATTTT. Its translation is CATSGVGSTDTQYF.

This clonotype showed up just a few times. This chain links TRBV4-2 with TRBJ2-5, with 7 bases aligning to TRBD1. CDR1 LGHNA and CDR2 YNFKEQ come from the germline V gene. CDR3 length equals 15 residues. The ends lost 2 bases at V and 5 bases at J; junction bases unmatched: 8. CDR3 protein: CASSQPDREGETQYF. CDR3 nucleotide sequence: TGTGCCAGCAGCCAACCAGACAGGGAAGGGGAGACCCAGTACTTC.

This rearrangement joins TRBV6-1 to TRBJ2-6; possibly TRBD1 for D (5 bases). CDR3 length: 13 amino acids. The germline CDR1 and CDR2 sequences are MNHNS and SASEGT. V was clipped by 8 bases and J by 4 bases, with 9 bases between them. CDR3: CASGQGGANVLTF. CDR3 sequence (DNA): TGTGCCAGCGGACAAGGGGGGGCCAACGTCCTGACTTTC.

This sequence joins TRBV2 and TRBJ1-1; no firm D call. CDR3 size: 14 residues. The V end lost 6 bases, the J end lost 5 bases, and 16 bases lay between the germline ends. Germline CDR1 is SNHLY and CDR2 is FYNNEI. This chain's CDR3 is CASSADNPGTEAFF. The CDR3 DNA follows: TGTGCCAGCAGCGCCGACAACCCGGGAACTGAAGCTTTCTTT.

This clonotype was counted a few times. CDR3 residues: CASSLVVQGSGTEAFF. The CDR3 DNA sequence: TGCGCCAGCAGCTTGGTGGTTCAGGGATCCGGCACTGAAGCTTTCTTT. The chain joins TRBV5-1 to TRBJ1-1; possibly TRBD1 for D (5 bases). Trimming took off 0 bases at V and 4 bases at J, with 16 bases between the two ends. The germline V gene has CDR1 SGHRS and CDR2 YFSETQ. This CDR3 contains 16 residues.

This clonotype was counted between two and nine times. This chain uses TRBV10-3 with TRBJ1-2, with TRBD1 matching 8 bases. The CDR3 length is 15 residues. From germline, CDR1 is ENHRY and CDR2 SYGVKD. V shed 2 bases, J shed 4 bases, and the junction held 6 bases outside the gene matches. The CDR3 is CAISEGQGPPYGYTF. The CDR3 DNA follows: TGTGCCATCAGTGAGGGACAGGGTCCGCCCTATGGCTACACCTTC.

In this sample, this clonotype turned up many times. The chain uses TRBV6-1 and TRBJ1-1, with D unclear. The germline V gene has CDR1 MNHNS and CDR2 SASEGT. V was shortened by 6 bases and J by 2 bases, with 10 bases between the two germline ends. The CDR3 contains 13 residues. CDR3 coding DNA: TGTGCCAGCAGGCAGGAGGGTAACACTGAAGCTTTCTTT. This gives the protein CASRQEGNTEAFF.